These 17 T cell receptor beta chains were sequenced from one sample in a study of shared clonotypes between healthy human individuals. Method: immunoSEQ multiplex PCR; TCRdb's copy keeps in-frame clones and lacks some. The sample lists about 610,000 clones; approximately 96% were seen once. As defined, naive CD8 cells were CD45RO-negative and positively selected for CCR7, with terminally differentiated effector memory CD45RA+ cells excluded. The sample consisted of naive CD8+ T cells sorted from blood. The receptors come from a woman aged 25 to 39 in good health.

The V call is TRBV9, the J call TRBJ2-3, with a possible D match to TRBD2 (6 bases). Germline lookup yields CDR1 SGDLS and CDR2 YYNGEE. The CDR3 is 15 residues long. Trimming took off 0 bases at V and 5 bases at J, with 13 bases between the two ends. CDR3 bases: TGTGCCAGCAGCGTAGTGGGGACTGCTAGAGATACGCAGTATTTT. This encodes CASSVVGTARDTQYF.

J is TRBJ2-1 and V is TRBV14, with TRBD2 matching 9 bases. Germline V gene sequence: CDR1 SGHDN, CDR2 FVKESK. Losses at the gene ends were 2 bases for V and 5 bases for J; bases not matched to a gene: 4. There are 15 residues in the CDR3. CDR3: CASSQIAGANNEQFF. The DNA of the CDR3 is TGTGCCAGCAGCCAAATAGCGGGAGCGAACAATGAGCAGTTCTTC.

The chain couples TRBV27 to TRBJ2-5; D call uncertain. The tail of the sequence fits TRBJ2-7 better, so the J call may be wrong. Per the germline V gene, CDR1 is MNHEY and CDR2 is SMNVEV (reference sequence). The CDR3 has 12 residues. The CDR3 reads CASSLMADEQYF. The CDR3 DNA follows: TGTGCCAGCAGTTTAATGGCGGACGAGCAGTACTTC.

The chain employs TRBV5-6 and TRBJ2-5; D is undetermined. The better agreement between TRBJ2-7 and the DNA end casts doubt on the J call. Germline CDR1 is SGHDT and CDR2 is YYEEEE. This CDR3 comprises 14 residues. The CDR3 DNA follows: TGTGCCAGCAGCTTGGTTAAGGCCTCCTACGAGCAGTACTTC. Protein sequence: CASSLVKASYEQYF.

The chain is built from TRBV2 and TRBJ2-7; D remains ambiguous. The CDR3 totals 13 residues. V lost 2 bases, J lost 4 bases, and 9 bases lay in between. Germline values: CDR1 SNHLY, CDR2 FYNNEI. CDR3 region: CASSESSGYEQYF. As DNA, the CDR3 is TGTGCCAGCAGTGAATCGAGTGGTTACGAGCAGTACTTC.

In the case of this clone: The sample carries other DNA sequences with the same CDR3. The rearrangement joins TRBV28 to TRBJ2-7, with a possible D match to TRBD1 (6 bases). With 3 bases removed from V and 2 bases from J, the gap between germline ends came to 11 bases. Germline CDR1 MDHEN, CDR2 SYDVKM. CDR3 size: 14 residues. CDR3 protein: CASSFASGAYEQYF. Written as DNA, the CDR3 is TGTGCCAGCAGTTTTGCATCAGGGGCCTACGAGCAGTACTTC.

This clone was seen only once. The chain employs TRBV19 and TRBJ2-2; D gene uncertain. V lost 5 bases and J lost 7, with 5 bases in between. The CDR3 is 11 amino acids. Germline values: CDR1 LNHDA, CDR2 SQIVND (reference sequence). CDR3: CASSEVGELFF. Here the CDR3 DNA reads TGTGCCAGTAGTGAGGTCGGGGAGCTGTTTTTT. Variable domain in full (rest from reference TRBV19 and TRBJ2-2): DGGITQSPKYLFRKEGQNVTLSCEQNLNHDAMYWYRQDPGQGLRLIYYSQIVNDFQKGDIAEGYSVSREKKESFPLTVTSAQKNPTAFYLCASSEVGELFFGEGSRLTVL.

The chain couples TRBV5-4 to TRBJ2-1; no definite D call. Germline V gene sequence: CDR1 SGHNT, CDR2 YYREEE (reference sequence). The CDR3 is made up of 13 amino acids. The germline V and J ends were trimmed by 5 bases and 10 bases, with 16 bases remaining between them. DNA of the CDR3: TGTGCCAGCAGGGGCGAGCTAGGAAACGAGCAGTTCTTC. Protein sequence: CASRGELGNEQFF.

The V gene is TRBV28, the J gene TRBJ2-7; TRBD1 matches 12 bases. There are 16 residues in the CDR3. Looked up from germline, CDR1 is MDHEN and CDR2 is SYDVKM. J was trimmed by 5 bases and V by 4 bases; bases with no gene match: 9. The CDR3 DNA sequence: TGTGCCAGCAGTTCCCCGGGACAGGGGGCTACCCACGAGCAGTACTTC. Protein: CASSSPGQGATHEQYF.

This chain connects TRBV5-1 to TRBJ2-1; 8 bases are a match to TRBD2. V lost 4 bases and J lost 7; bases outside the gene matches: 13. Germline lookup yields CDR1 SGHRS and CDR2 YFSETQ. CDR3 length: 16 amino acids. CDR3 DNA sequence: TGCGCCAGCAGCAAGGACGGAGCGGGAGTGTCAAATGAGCAGTTCTTC. This encodes CASSKDGAGVSNEQFF.

This chain joins TRBV30 and TRBJ1-5; D perhaps matches TRBD1 (5 bases). The CDR3 is made up of 13 amino acids. V was clipped by 3 bases and J by 5 bases, with 11 bases between them. From germline, CDR1 is GTSNPN and CDR2 SVGIG (reference sequence). The CDR3 DNA reads as TGTGCCTGGAGCCTGGACACCCATCAGCCCCAGCATTTT. It is translated as CAWSLDTHQPQHF.

This chain joins TRBV27 and TRBJ2-5; D is undetermined. Trimming removed 3 bases from V and 1 base from J, with 9 bases in between. CDR1 is MNHEY, CDR2 SMNVEV, per germline (reference sequence). CDR3 length equals 14 residues. The CDR3 DNA is TGTGCCAGCAGTTTCTCGAGGACCCAAGAGACCCAGTACTTC. Encoded protein: CASSFSRTQETQYF.

This chain connects TRBV4-1 to TRBJ2-2; 8 bases align to TRBD1. The germline CDR1 and CDR2 sequences are MGHRA and YSYEKL. V lost 4 bases and J lost 4; bases outside the gene matches: 2. The CDR3 length is 14 residues. The CDR3 DNA follows: TGCGCCAGCAGCCTTGGACAGGGCACCGGGGAGCTGTTTTTT. Encoded protein: CASSLGQGTGELFF.

Points on this clone: The sample holds other DNA sequences that translate to the same CDR3. The chain combines TRBV28 with TRBJ2-7, with 10 positions matching TRBD1. Germline-derived CDR1 and CDR2 are MDHEN and SYDVKM. Trimming removed 4 bases from V and 0 bases from J; junction bases left unmatched: 0. The CDR3 loop spans 14 amino acids. The CDR3 nucleotides read TGTGCCAGCAGTTGGACAGGGGGCTCCTACGAGCAGTACTTC. Its protein is CASSWTGGSYEQYF.

The chain links TRBV28 to TRBJ1-1; D is undetermined. V dropped 2 bases and J dropped 5 bases, with 9 bases sitting between them. This CDR3 spans 13 amino acids. The V gene's germline CDR1 is MDHEN and CDR2 SYDVKM. CDR3 nucleotide sequence: TGTGCCAGCAGTTTACAGGTCGGAACTGAAGCTTTCTTT. Encoded protein: CASSLQVGTEAFF.

The V gene is TRBV2, the J gene TRBJ2-2, with D possibly matching TRBD2 (6 bases). The CDR3 totals 14 residues. The V end lost 5 bases, the J end lost 5 bases, and 12 bases lay between the germline ends. Germline V CDR1 and CDR2: SNHLY, FYNNEI. CDR3 protein: CASSLPGRTGELFF. The CDR3 DNA follows: TGTGCCAGCAGTCTTCCAGGGAGGACCGGGGAGCTGTTTTTT.

The gene calls are TRBV9 and TRBJ1-5; the match to TRBD1 covers 7 bases. Trimming cost V 3 bases and J 6 bases; bases outside gene matches: 6. Germline V gene lookup returns CDR1 SGDLS and CDR2 YYNGEE. The CDR3 sequence is 14 residues long. The CDR3 nucleotides are TGTGCCAGCAGCGCAGACAGGGATTTTCAGCCCCAGCATTTT. This gives the protein CASSADRDFQPQHF.